This TCR beta chain derives from a study of identifying expanded T cells in peripheral blood. The V end was cut by 2 bases, the J end by 3 bases, with 11 bases between. The CDR3 consists of 14 residues. Germline V gene lookup returns CDR1 SGHDT and CDR2 YYEEEE. Measured with immunoSEQ multiplex PCR; TCRdb has only the in-frame clones, and not every one. The table has 100,000 or so clones, around 90% seen once; the top ten hold 5.5%. Findings and limits, study-wide: Clone count variance between approximately two-week samples rose with total template count.

Regarding this clone: Its antigen is not known.

The TCR originated in a person aged 18-70 years in good health. This rearrangement joins TRBV5-6 to TRBJ1-2; D may be TRBD1 (5 bases). Sequencing was done on a sample of blood. This CDR3 reads CASSFAVGDYGYTF. CDR3 in DNA: TGTGCCAGCAGCTTCGCGGTAGGGGACTATGGCTACACCTTC.